This T cell receptor beta chain was identified in a study of T cell responses to AZD1222 COVID-19 vaccine. Regarding the study as a whole: Regions left unmutated in variants are reportedly the target of nearly half of spike-specific TCRs. Only 5 or 6 AZD1222 recipients tested seropositive at baseline.

The CDR3 is made up of 17 amino acids. J gave up 2 bases and V 5 bases, and 10 bases lay outside the gene matches. Germline V CDR1 and CDR2: MNHNS, SASEGT. Some clones are missing from TCRdb's copy, which holds only in-frame ones; the method was immunoSEQ multiplex PCR. This table holds 200,000 or so clones, 75% to 90% found once. This clone was counted only a few times. No antigen is known for it. The sample in question was peripheral blood, obtained on day 0 of MenACWY control vaccination. The rearrangement links TRBV6-1 to TRBJ2-5; 11 nucleotides line up with TRBD1. The sequence derives from an adult in good health. The CDR3 sequence is CASSKGQGASGQETQYF. The CDR3 DNA sequence: TGTGCCAGCAGTAAAGGACAGGGGGCGAGTGGGCAAGAGACCCAGTACTTC.